A selection of T cell receptor beta chains follows, all from one sample in a study of PD-1 blockade in classical Hodgkin lymphoma. Only in-frame clones appear in the TCRdb table, and some are missing; sequencing was by immunoSEQ multiplex PCR. The profile shows some 84,000 clones, 80% to 95% of them singletons. Sequenced material: peripheral blood mononuclear cells (PBMCs), taken before the second cycle of nivolumab. The receptors here all came from a human donor with classical Hodgkin lymphoma. Each CDR3 is given with its conserved first and last residue. D genes are given only for firm matches.

J gene	V gene	D gene	CDR3 protein
TRBJ2-7	TRBV5-4	.	CASSLGTADYEQYF
TRBJ2-3	TRBV9	.	CASSVTLQGDTQYF
TRBJ1-1	TRBV19	.	CASSMWRSNTEAFF
TRBJ1-1	TRBV7-9	.	CASSSKQGGANTEAFF
TRBJ2-6	TRBV5-5	TRBD1	CASSRHMGQPISGANVLTF
TRBJ2-7	TRBV7-9	.	CASSLQGYEQYF
TRBJ2-2	TRBV11-3	.	CASSLSNYWYTGELFF
TRBJ2-2	TRBV11-2	TRBD2	CASSLVVRGAGELFF
TRBJ2-2	TRBV7-2	TRBD2	CASSRGRAGGTGELFF
TRBJ2-2	TRBV27	.	CASSFQGGAGELFF
TRBJ2-1	TRBV12-5	TRBD2	CASGFMAGAAYNEQFF
TRBJ1-2	TRBV19	.	CASSMETANYGYTF
TRBJ1-1	TRBV5-1	.	CASSLTFLSTGFF
TRBJ2-1	TRBV6-1	.	CASSGEGDEQFF
TRBJ2-1	TRBV18	.	CASSPETGYNEQFF
TRBJ2-7	TRBV11-3	TRBD1	CASSLDSRDSTYEQYF
TRBJ1-1	TRBV7-2	.	CASSSSMNTEAFF
TRBJ2-1	TRBV30	.	CAWRRVLNEQFF
TRBJ1-6	TRBV29-1	TRBD1	CSVGDRADSPLHF
TRBJ2-7	TRBV5-1	TRBD2	CASSPLKASGQNYEQYF
TRBJ2-7	TRBV5-1	TRBD2	CASSPGLAGIGYEQYF
TRBJ2-7	TRBV2	TRBD1	CASSPGQGAYEQYF
TRBJ2-2	TRBV10-1	.	CASRRQPYTGELFF
TRBJ2-7	TRBV5-1	TRBD1	CASSLGPQGATYEQYF
TRBJ2-5	TRBV6-1	.	CASSYTETQYF
TRBJ2-3	TRBV11-2	.	CASSLERVADTQYF
TRBJ2-5	TRBV7-8	TRBD2	CASSGPQAGVQETQYF
TRBJ2-7	TRBV10-1	.	CASSERGGKYEQYF
TRBJ2-1	TRBV2	TRBD2	CASMRGLAGRDEQFF